This T cell receptor (beta chain) emerged from a study of shared clonotypes between healthy human individuals. Data came from immunoSEQ multiplex PCR; TCRdb stores just in-frame clones and leaves some out. Of 2.5 million or so clones listed, around 90% are singletons. Germline CDR1 and CDR2: GTSNPN and SVGIG (reference sequence). The CDR3 covers 14 residues. Trimming cost V 4 bases and J 3 bases; bases outside gene matches: 6. V and J are TRBV30 and TRBJ2-3; 8 nucleotides align to TRBD1. This receptor was identified in a man younger than 30 in good health. Sequences were obtained from naive CD4+ T cells sorted from blood. This sample's subset: CD45RA+ positively selected. The CDR3: CAWTSDRVTDTQYF. In DNA, the CDR3 is TGTGCCTGGACCTCGGACAGGGTTACAGATACGCAGTATTTT.